A selection of T cell receptor beta chains follows, all from one sample in a study of T cells after yellow fever vaccination. TCRdb reprocessed the 5' RACE reads with MiXCR, giving one entry per CDR3 protein. This table has a few hundred thousand distinct CDR3 sequences, 4.1% appearing once. Sequenced here: PBMCs, sampled 5 days after the yellow fever booster vaccination. Receptor source: a man younger than 35 who received the YFV17D yellow fever vaccine. The CDR3 runs from the conserved cysteine through the conserved F or W. A D gene is named only where the DNA matches it firmly. The size of a clone is reported for some rows only, either as once, few or many, or as a class for expanded clones.

abundance	v_gene	j_gene	d_gene	CDR3aa	CDR3nt
few	TRBV25-1	TRBJ2-1	-	CASSPAVGYYNEQFF	TGTGCCAGCAGCCCCGCGGTAGGTTACTACAATGAGCAGTTCTTC
few	TRBV29-1	TRBJ2-7	TRBD2	CSVRGLGPYEQYF	TGCAGCGTGAGGGGACTAGGCCCCTACGAGCAGTACTTC
-	TRBV27	TRBJ1-1	-	CASSSQNRIEAFF	TGTGCCAGCTCGAGCCAGAACAGAATAGAAGCTTTCTTT
few	TRBV11-2	TRBJ2-1	-	CASSLSPEAGRSYNEQFF	TGTGCCAGCAGCTTAAGTCCCGAAGCGGGTCGATCCTACAATGAGCAGTTCTTC
-	TRBV7-2	TRBJ1-2	-	CASSHRTWADGYTF	TGTGCCAGCAGCCACAGGACCTGGGCGGATGGCTACACCTTC
few	TRBV14	TRBJ2-3	-	CASSLLGLTQYF	TGTGCCAGCAGCCTTCTAGGCCTTACGCAGTATTTT
few	TRBV21-1	TRBJ1-5	-	CASSLTSRSNQPQHF	TGTGCCAGCAGCCTGACATCCCGTAGCAATCAGCCCCAGCATTTT
few	TRBV3-1	TRBJ1-1	TRBD1	CASSQRGTGEAFF	TGTGCCAGCAGCCAAAGAGGGACAGGGGAGGCTTTCTTT
many	TRBV5-6	TRBJ1-2	-	CASRLTGNYGYTF	TGTGCCAGCAGACTAACAGGGAACTATGGCTACACCTTC
-	TRBV7-2	TRBJ2-1	-	CASSLAGLPRRFF	TGTGCCAGCAGCTTAGCGGGGCTTCCCCGACGGTTCTTC
-	TRBV12-3/TRBV12-4	TRBJ2-7	-	CASSLGQGRDYEQYF	TGTGCCAGCAGTTTGGGTCAGGGACGGGACTACGAGCAGTACTTC
-	TRBV9	TRBJ1-1	-	CASSVRDFNTEAFF	TGTGCCAGCAGCGTTCGGGACTTCAACACTGAAGCTTTCTTT
-	TRBV9	TRBJ2-6	-	CASNREVPGANVLTF	TGTGCCAGCAACAGGGAGGTTCCTGGGGCCAACGTCCTGACTTTC
many	TRBV5-6	TRBJ2-3	-	CASSLWGPSTDTQYF	TGTGCCAGCAGCTTGTGGGGACCAAGCACAGATACGCAGTATTTT
few	TRBV6-6	TRBJ1-2	-	CASGDWTSTEYGYTF	TGTGCCAGCGGCGACTGGACATCAACCGAATATGGCTACACCTTC
few	TRBV7-2	TRBJ1-6	TRBD1	CASSWDRGLSSPLHF	TGTGCCAGCAGCTGGGACAGGGGGTTAAGTTCACCCCTCCACTTT
many	TRBV11-2	TRBJ1-1	-	CASRPIPGTEAFF	TGTGCCAGCAGACCCATCCCGGGCACTGAAGCTTTCTTT
many	TRBV19	TRBJ2-5	TRBD1	CASSTGTGNRETQYF	TGTGCCAGTAGTACCGGGACAGGGAACAGGGAGACCCAGTACTTC
many	TRBV6-2/TRBV6-3	TRBJ2-1	-	CASSYSAGHLYNEQFF	TGTGCCAGCAGTTACTCGGCGGGACATCTATACAATGAGCAGTTCTTC
many	TRBV5-1	TRBJ2-1	-	CASSPQPSYNEQFF	TGCGCCAGCAGCCCCCAGCCCTCCTACAATGAGCAGTTCTTC
few	TRBV7-9	TRBJ2-3	-	CASSLLSGSPDTQYF	TGTGCCAGCAGCTTACTTTCGGGGAGTCCAGATACGCAGTATTTT
few	TRBV7-2	TRBJ2-1	-	CASSLVAGFYNEQFF	TGTGCCAGCAGCTTAGTTGCGGGGTTCTACAATGAGCAGTTCTTC
few	TRBV29-1	TRBJ1-1	-	CSVEDPPSRAFF	TGCAGCGTTGAAGATCCTCCAAGTAGAGCTTTCTTT
many	TRBV7-9	TRBJ2-1	TRBD1	CASSPPGQGAIYNEQFF	TGTGCCAGCAGCCCTCCCGGACAGGGGGCGATCTACAATGAGCAGTTCTTC
-	TRBV12-3/TRBV12-4	TRBJ2-5	TRBD2	CASSPLAGGTRDTQYF	TGTGCCAGCAGTCCGCTAGCGGGGGGGACAAGAGACACCCAGTACTTC
-	TRBV10-3	TRBJ1-2	-	CAISLTGYGYTF	TGTGCCATCAGCCTTACGGGCTATGGCTACACCTTC
-	TRBV6-5	TRBJ2-5	-	CASSYSSGTPETQYF	TGTGCCAGCAGTTACTCATCCGGGACCCCGGAGACCCAGTACTTC
many	TRBV29-1	TRBJ2-3	-	CSAGVDTQYF	TGCAGCGCAGGGGTAGATACGCAGTATTTT
few	TRBV2	TRBJ2-2	-	CASSDILVTASRIGELFF	TGTGCCAGCAGTGATATTTTAGTCACAGCATCAAGGATCGGGGAGCTGTTTTTT
many	TRBV18	TRBJ2-7	TRBD1	CASSIGTASYEQYF	TGTGCCAGCTCAATCGGGACAGCCTCCTACGAGCAGTACTTC
-	TRBV5-4	TRBJ2-5	-	CASSGGLVAETQYF	TGTGCCAGCAGCGGGGGACTCGTAGCTGAGACCCAGTACTTC